This TCR beta chain is drawn from a study of blood T cell repertoires in COVID-19. As for the study in general: Samples came from the United States, Italy and Spain, spanning acute and convalescent COVID-19.

Those enrolled, adults aged roughly 18 to 89 years, came from under 25 US areas. Participants were placed into cohorts based on the clinical history they reported. V dropped 3 bases and J dropped 4; count of bases not matched to a gene: 2. The length of the CDR3 is 14 residues. Germline V gene sequence: CDR1 MGHRA, CDR2 YSYEKL. This clone was picked up one time. In the study's own analysis: Reference gene primers were amplified, and this amplification served to estimate nucleated cell counts. Clones were read by immunoSEQ multiplex PCR, and TCRdb kept only the in-frame ones, dropping some. V and J calls and clone size are those listed in that table; D and trimming were worked out from the DNA. Among under 450,000 clones listed, 80% to 90% were seen once.

The sample was PBMCs or T cells enriched from blood (not recorded which). The TCR sequence derives from a man under 40 who had recovered from COVID-19. This sequence joins TRBV4-1 and TRBJ1-1; 10 nucleotides agree with TRBD1. This CDR3 is CASSHRTGGTEAFF. The DNA for the CDR3 is TGCGCCAGCAGCCACAGGACAGGGGGCACTGAAGCTTTCTTT.